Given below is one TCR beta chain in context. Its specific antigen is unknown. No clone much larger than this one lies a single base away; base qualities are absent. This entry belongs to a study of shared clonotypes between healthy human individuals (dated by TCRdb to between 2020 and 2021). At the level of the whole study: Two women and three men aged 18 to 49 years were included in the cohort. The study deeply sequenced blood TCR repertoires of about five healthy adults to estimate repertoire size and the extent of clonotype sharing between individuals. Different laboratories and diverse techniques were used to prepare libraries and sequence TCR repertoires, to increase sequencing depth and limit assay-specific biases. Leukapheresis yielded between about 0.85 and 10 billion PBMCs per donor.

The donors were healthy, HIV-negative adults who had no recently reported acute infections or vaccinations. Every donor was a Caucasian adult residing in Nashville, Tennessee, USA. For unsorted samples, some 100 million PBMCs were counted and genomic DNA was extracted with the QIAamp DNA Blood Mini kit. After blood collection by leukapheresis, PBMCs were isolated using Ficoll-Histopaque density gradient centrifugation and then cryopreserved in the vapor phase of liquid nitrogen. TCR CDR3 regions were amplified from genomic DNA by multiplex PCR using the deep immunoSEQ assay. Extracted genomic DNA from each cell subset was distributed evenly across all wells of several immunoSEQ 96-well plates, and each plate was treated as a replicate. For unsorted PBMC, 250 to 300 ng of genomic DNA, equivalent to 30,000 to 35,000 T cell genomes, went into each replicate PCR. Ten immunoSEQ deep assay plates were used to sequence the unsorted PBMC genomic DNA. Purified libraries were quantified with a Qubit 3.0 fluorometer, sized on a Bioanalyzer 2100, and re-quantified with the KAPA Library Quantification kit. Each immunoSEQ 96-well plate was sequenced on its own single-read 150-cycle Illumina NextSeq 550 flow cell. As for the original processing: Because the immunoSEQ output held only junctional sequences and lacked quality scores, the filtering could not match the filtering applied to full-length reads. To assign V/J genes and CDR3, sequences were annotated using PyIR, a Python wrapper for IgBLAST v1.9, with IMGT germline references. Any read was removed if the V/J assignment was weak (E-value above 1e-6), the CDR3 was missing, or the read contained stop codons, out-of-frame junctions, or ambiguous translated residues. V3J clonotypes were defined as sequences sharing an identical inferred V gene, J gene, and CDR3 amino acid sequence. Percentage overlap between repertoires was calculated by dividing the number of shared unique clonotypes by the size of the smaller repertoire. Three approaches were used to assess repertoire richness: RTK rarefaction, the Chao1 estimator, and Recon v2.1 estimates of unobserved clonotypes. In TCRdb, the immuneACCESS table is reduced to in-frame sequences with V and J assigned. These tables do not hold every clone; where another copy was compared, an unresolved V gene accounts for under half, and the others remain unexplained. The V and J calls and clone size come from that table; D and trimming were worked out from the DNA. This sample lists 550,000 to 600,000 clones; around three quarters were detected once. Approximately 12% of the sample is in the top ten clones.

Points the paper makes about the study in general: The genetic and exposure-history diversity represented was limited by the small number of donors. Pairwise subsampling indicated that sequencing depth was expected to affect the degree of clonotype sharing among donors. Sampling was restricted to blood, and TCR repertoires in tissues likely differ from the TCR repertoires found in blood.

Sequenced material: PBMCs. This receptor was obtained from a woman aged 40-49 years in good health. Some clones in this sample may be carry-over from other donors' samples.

The sequenced DNA is TGTGCCAGCAGCCCCCAGCGGGAGGGCCTAGTTTTCTTC. Translation gives CASSPQREGLVFF. The V and J genes are TRBV7-8 and TRBJ2-1; 10 junctional bases match TRBD2. There are 13 amino acids in the CDR3, from cysteine to phenylalanine inclusive. The kept DNA is CDR3 alone, 39 bases in frame from the first base. CDR1 and CDR2, looked up from the germline V gene, are SGHVS and FQNEAQ. Trimming takes 5 bases off V and 16 bases off J; junction bases not matched to a gene: 11.